This TCR beta chain appears in the sequencing data of a study of T cell responses to AZD1222 COVID-19 vaccine (dated by TCRdb to the early 2020s). Looking at the study overall: AZD1222 recipients whose second dose came at about 4 weeks and those whose second dose came at about 12 weeks were combined into one group, since spike-specific TCR depth and breadth did not differ between the two schedules. A total of approximately 240 trial participants underwent TCR sequencing, of whom 207 had received two doses of AZD1222 and about 26 had received two doses of the MenACWY control vaccine. Trial participants were enrolled by age into subgroups of 18-55, 56-69 and 70-plus years, and about 150, 27 and 61 TCR-sequenced participants, respectively, were included in these subgroups. General study outcomes and caveats: Because no day 14 peak-response samples were available, repertoires were characterized only after the peak T cell response. The 56-69-year group was small, and its depth increase did not reach significance, likely because of low power. Most participants were white British and females outnumbered males, and the authors suggested that clonal diversity may have been underestimated. The vaccine-associated CD4 TCRs covered the entire spike protein, and the dominant responses fell in regions 160-218 and 743-854. Nearly half of unique spike-specific TCRs reportedly recognized epitopes outside regions mutated in the B.1.351 and B.1.1.7 variants. After two AZD1222 doses, spike-specific TCR breadth and depth were significantly higher than at day 0 and than in MenACWY recipients. Conclusions about previously exposed vaccinees are limited, since just five to seven AZD1222 recipients were seropositive for SARS-CoV-2 at baseline.

About this clone: Its antigen is still unknown. Base-call qualities are not available, and no considerably larger clone is one nucleotide away.

Taken from cysteine to phenylalanine, the CDR3 has 12 residues. CDR3 DNA is the only sequence kept; it has 36 bases, read in frame from the first base. CDR1 and CDR2, looked up from the germline V gene (reference sequence), are GTSNPN and SVGIG. V is reduced by 2 bases and J by 4 bases, leaving a spacing of 8 bases between them. The meaning of the sample's time point label: baseline before first vaccination. Samples from vaccinated people were obtained from the UK trials COV001 and COV002, which included a single-blind randomized controlled phase 2/3 trial of AZD1222 (ChAdOx1 nCoV-19) in healthy adults. For TCRbeta chain sequencing, PBMC samples were collected from trial participants at day 0 and at day 28 after the second dose. The CDR3 regions of human TCRbeta chains were analyzed by immunosequencing. Processing in the source paper ran as follows. TCRs in the repertoires were matched against a reference library of SARS-CoV-2-specific TCRs that had been generated with the MIRA antigen-specificity platform. Breadth was defined as the fraction of unique TCRs that were SARS-CoV-2-associated, and depth was defined as the fraction of total T cells that were SARS-CoV-2-associated. Using the MIRA data, each spike-specific TCR was assigned both to the spike region to which the TCR was reactive and to a CD4 or CD8 class. Log10-transformed breadth and depth values were compared by one-way ANOVA with Sidak's multiple comparisons tests. Entries here come from immuneACCESS through TCRdb and include only in-frame sequences with V and J called. Some clones fail to appear in such tables; in the studies checked, an unresolved V gene covers under half of the shortfall, and the cause of the remainder is unknown. V and J calls and clone size follow that table, whereas D and trimming were derived from the DNA. This sample holds approximately 140,000 clones; roughly 90% were observed only once. Of the sample, 2.5% to 3.5% is held by the ten largest clones.

The rearrangement combines TRBV30 with TRBJ1-2; there is no confident call for the D gene. The material sequenced was peripheral blood, taken on day 0 of AZD1222 vaccination. The TCR comes from an adult in good health. The CDR3 region has the sequence CAWSRTVYGYTF. DNA sequence: TGTGCCTGGAGTCGGACGGTCTATGGCTACACCTTC.